This record covers a single T cell receptor (beta chain). The entry originates in a study of cytomegalovirus exposure and HLA in healthy donors. The CDR3 runs to 18 residues. J was trimmed by 3 bases and V by 4 bases; bases with no gene match: 11. From germline, CDR1 is SGHNT and CDR2 YYREEE (reference sequence). The PCR was carried out with 60 Vbeta primers and 13 Jbeta primers. Using immunoSEQ multiplex PCR, the repertoire was profiled, and TCRdb retains in-frame clones only, with some absent. Among around 150,000 clones listed, 60% to 80% were seen once. The rearrangement uses TRBV5-4 and TRBJ2-6; 9 bases match TRBD1. The clonotype originates from a man between 25 and 39 years old in good health and CMV-seronegative. The source material was PBMCs. The DNA for the CDR3 is TGTGCCAGCAGCCTGATACAGGGGGCTCGGGGTGGGGCCAACGTCCTGACTTTC. Translating gives CASSLIQGARGGANVLTF.